This passage covers 18 T cell receptor beta chains from one sample sequenced in a study of CD8+ T cells in alopecia areata. RNA was isolated and reverse transcribed to cDNA, the sequencing template. Produced via immunoSEQ multiplex PCR; TCRdb's table is partial and in-frame only. This table has roughly 140,000 clones, around 62% appearing once. The source material was CD8+ T cells sorted from blood. The receptors were gathered from a human donor in good health.

The chain carries TRBV10-3 and TRBJ2-5; 9 nucleotides match TRBD2. Trimming cost V 7 bases and J 5 bases; bases outside gene matches: 8. Germline CDR1 ENHRY, CDR2 SYGVKD. This CDR3 is 14 amino acids long. In DNA, the CDR3 is TGTGCCATCAAACCGGGACTAGCTAGTGAGACCCAGTACTTC. This translates into CAIKPGLASETQYF.

This clone was counted a few times. The chain employs TRBV19 and TRBJ1-1, with TRBD1 matching over 9 bases. V dropped 10 bases and J dropped 5; count of bases not matched to a gene: 5. This CDR3 spans 12 amino acids. Germline lookup yields CDR1 LNHDA and CDR2 SQIVND (reference sequence). The CDR3 region is CATVTGGTEAFF. Here the CDR3 DNA reads TGTGCCACAGTGACAGGGGGAACTGAAGCTTTCTTT.

The chain is built from TRBV5-6 and TRBJ1-4; D remains unclear. Trimming left V 4 bases short and J 13 bases short, with 17 bases between. Per germline, CDR1 SGHDT and CDR2 YYEEEE. The CDR3 runs to 13 residues. CDR3 sequence: CASSRTDGEGLFF. The CDR3 DNA reads TGTGCCAGCAGCAGAACGGACGGTGAGGGACTGTTTTTT. The full variable domain, in which reference TRBV5-6 and TRBJ1-4 provide the parts outside the CDR3, is DAGVTQSPTHLIKTRGQQVTLRCSPKSGHDTVSWYQQALGQGPQFIFQYYEEEERQRGNFPDRFSGHQFPNYSSELNVNALLLGDSALYLCASSRTDGEGLFFGSGTQLSVL.

J is TRBJ2-7 and V is TRBV11-2, with TRBD2 matching 8 bases. The CDR3 length is 16 residues. Per germline, CDR1 SGHAT and CDR2 FQNNGV. Unmatched junction bases numbered 7, after V lost 1 base and J lost 2 bases. CDR3 region: CASSLGLAGPAYEQYF. The CDR3 region has the DNA TGTGCCAGCAGCTTAGGATTAGCGGGACCCGCCTACGAGCAGTACTTC.

V gene TRBV19 combines with J gene TRBJ2-1; TRBD2 aligns across 8 bases. Germline V CDR1 and CDR2: LNHDA, SQIVND (reference sequence). The CDR3 length is 14 residues. V lost 4 bases to trimming and J lost 6 bases; unmatched junction nucleotides: 5. CDR3 residues: CASSTQRERNEQFF. For the CDR3, the DNA is TGTGCCAGTAGTACCCAGCGGGAGCGCAATGAGCAGTTCTTC.

This clone has just a few counts. The chain employs TRBV4-1 and TRBJ2-1, with TRBD1 matching over 8 bases. V lost 6 bases, J lost 4 bases, and 8 bases stayed unmatched. In germline, CDR1 is MGHRA, CDR2 YSYEKL. This CDR3 spans 15 amino acids. The CDR3 protein is CASSLPGGSYNEQFF. In DNA, the CDR3 is TGCGCCAGCAGTCTCCCAGGGGGCTCGTACAATGAGCAGTTCTTC.

The V and J genes are TRBV11-1 and TRBJ2-7; the match to TRBD1 covers 7 bases. The ends lost 6 bases at V and 2 bases at J; junction bases unmatched: 1. This CDR3 spans 12 amino acids. Germline V gives CDR1 SGHAT, CDR2 FQDESV (reference sequence). Here the CDR3 DNA reads TGTGCCAGCAGGACAGGGACCTACGAGCAGTACTTC. The encoded protein is CASRTGTYEQYF.

The chain uses TRBV5-1 and TRBJ2-3, with TRBD2 as a possible D gene (5 bases). The CDR3 runs 12 residues. V shed 5 bases and J shed 4 bases, with 8 bases lying between them. The germline V gene has CDR1 SGHRS and CDR2 YFSETQ. The CDR3 DNA reads TGCGCCAGCAGTTCGGAGGCAGATACGCAGTATTTT. Amino acid sequence: CASSSEADTQYF. Variable domain in full (rest from reference TRBV5-1 and TRBJ2-3): KAGVTQTPRYLIKTRGQQVTLSCSPISGHRSVSWYQQTPGQGLQFLFEYFSETQRNKGNFPGRFSGRQFSNSRSEMNVSTLELGDSALYLCASSSEADTQYFGPGTRLTVL.

This sequence joins TRBV13 and TRBJ2-5, with 10 nucleotides matching TRBD2. Germline CDR1 and CDR2: PRHDT and FYEKMQ (reference sequence). Germline trimming cut 5 bases from V and 6 bases from J; bases unmatched to any gene: 9. The CDR3 runs to 15 residues. The CDR3 DNA follows: TGTGCCAGCAGCCCACGAGCGGGAGGGGGAAAGACCCAGTACTTC. This codes for CASSPRAGGGKTQYF.

The chain uses TRBV7-9 and TRBJ2-5; 7 nucleotides align to TRBD1. This CDR3 is 18 amino acids long. V gave up 4 bases and J gave up 5 bases; unmatched junction bases: 19. Germline CDR1 is SEHNR and CDR2 is FQNEAQ (reference sequence). The CDR3 reads CASSSPSRQTGHGETQYF. The CDR3 bases are TGTGCCAGCAGCTCCCCCAGCCGACAGACAGGGCATGGGGAGACCCAGTACTTC.

This chain joins TRBV2 and TRBJ2-1; 7 nucleotides agree with TRBD1. The germline V gene encodes CDR1 SNHLY and CDR2 FYNNEI. The V and J ends lost 8 bases and 4 bases, in that order; junction bases with no gene match: 11. CDR3 length equals 15 residues. The CDR3 loop reads CASERGQRRYNEQFF. The CDR3 DNA reads TGTGCCAGCGAGAGGGGGCAGCGACGGTACAATGAGCAGTTCTTC.

The chain has TRBV10-3 and TRBJ2-7, with D uncertain. V was shortened by 2 bases and J by 0 bases, with 8 bases between the two germline ends. The length of the CDR3 is 14 residues. Germline V gene lookup returns CDR1 ENHRY and CDR2 SYGVKD. CDR3 coding DNA: TGTGCCATCAGTGAGGGCCCTAGCTCCTACGAGCAGTACTTC. It yields the protein CAISEGPSSYEQYF.

This rearrangement joins TRBV10-3 to TRBJ2-7, with D possibly being TRBD1 (6 bases). This CDR3 contains 15 residues. Germline V gene sequence: CDR1 ENHRY, CDR2 SYGVKD. V lost 0 bases and J 2 bases, leaving 11 bases between the germline ends. CDR3 sequence: CAISESLGATYEQYF. CDR3 sequence (DNA): TGTGCCATCAGTGAGTCGCTGGGGGCAACCTACGAGCAGTACTTC.

The chain combines TRBV5-4 with TRBJ1-1; D might be TRBD1 (6 bases). In germline, CDR1 is SGHNT, CDR2 YYREEE (reference sequence). V lost 4 bases to trimming and J lost 0 bases, with 10 bases between them. This CDR3 is built from 14 residues. This chain's CDR3 is CASSVQGMNTEAFF. CDR3 DNA sequence: TGTGCCAGCAGCGTACAGGGAATGAACACTGAAGCTTTCTTT. Complete variable domain (other parts from reference TRBV5-4 and TRBJ1-1): ETGVTQSPTHLIKTRGQQVTLRCSSQSGHNTVSWYQQALGQGPQFIFQYYREEENGRGNFPPRFSGLQFPNYSSELNVNALELDDSALYLCASSVQGMNTEAFFGQGTRLTVV.

This chain joins TRBV19 and TRBJ2-7, with 9 bases aligning to TRBD2. Germline V gene sequence: CDR1 LNHDA, CDR2 SQIVND (reference sequence). The CDR3 extends over 15 amino acids. After removal of 3 bases from V and 0 bases from J, the junction contained 3 bases not matched to a gene. The CDR3 nucleotides read TGTGCCAGTAGTATTGCGGGAGGGAGCTCCTACGAGCAGTACTTC. Translation gives CASSIAGGSSYEQYF.

This clone was found a few times. V and J are TRBV27 and TRBJ1-1; D remains unclear. CDR3 length equals 13 residues. In germline, CDR1 is MNHEY, CDR2 SMNVEV (reference sequence). V shed 0 bases and J shed 6 bases, with 8 bases lying between them. The CDR3: CASSLSPGAEAFF. CDR3 bases: TGTGCCAGCAGTTTATCGCCCGGGGCTGAAGCTTTCTTT.

V is TRBV10-2 and J is TRBJ2-4; no reliable D call. This CDR3 is built from 14 residues. CDR1 is WSHSY and CDR2 is SAAADI in the germline V gene. V was cut by 2 bases and J by 9 bases, with 14 bases left in between. In DNA, the CDR3 is TGCGCCAGCAGTGAGAACCGGAAGGCTAGCATTCAGTACTTC. Translation: CASSENRKASIQYF.

Regarding this clone: The limits of the CDR3 on the DNA are not certain, so only TCRdb's listed CDR3 is given. The chain is built from TRBV2 and TRBJ2-5. The germline V gene encodes CDR1 SNHLY and CDR2 FYNNEI. Termini included, the CDR3 measures 13 amino acids. Here the CDR3 reads CASSVPPQETQYF.